These 13 T cell receptor beta chains originate from one sample sequenced in a study of shared clonotypes between healthy human individuals. Clones were read by immunoSEQ multiplex PCR, and TCRdb kept only the in-frame ones, dropping some. The table has about 480,000 clones, around 79% seen once; the top ten hold around 13%. The specimen was PBMCs. The receptors originated from a woman in her thirties or forties in good health. Some clones in this sample may be carry-over from other donors' samples.

This clone showed up just once. The rearrangement uses TRBV6-5 and TRBJ2-3; 7 bases match TRBD2. CDR1 is MNHEY and CDR2 is SVGAGI in the germline V gene. The CDR3 contains 14 residues. J lost 2 bases, V lost 8 bases, and 7 bases had no gene match. The CDR3 sequence: CASRAGRITDTQYF. In nucleotides, the CDR3 is TGTGCCAGCCGAGCGGGACGGATCACAGATACGCAGTATTTT.

In regard to this clone: The sample carries other DNA sequences with the same CDR3. This chain joins TRBV7-3 and TRBJ2-3; either TRBD1 or TRBD2 may supply D (5 bases each). Trimming stripped 2 bases from V and 3 bases from J, with 9 bases between. Per germline, CDR1 SGHTA and CDR2 FQGTGA. This CDR3 contains 14 residues. CDR3 bases: TGTGCCAGCAGCTTAGAGGGGTTGACAGATACGCAGTATTTT. It specifies CASSLEGLTDTQYF.

This rearrangement joins TRBV10-3 to TRBJ2-2; D gene unclear. V was clipped by 0 bases and J by 6 bases, with 8 bases between them. CDR3 length: 14 amino acids. CDR1 and CDR2 (germline): ENHRY, SYGVKD. Here the CDR3 DNA reads TGTGCCATCAGTGAGTCCGTAGATTCCGGGGAGCTGTTTTTT. It specifies CAISESVDSGELFF.

V gene TRBV7-9 combines with J gene TRBJ2-1; 7 bases align to TRBD1. Trimming took 2 bases from V and 5 from J; bases not matched to a gene: 6. Germline CDR1 and CDR2: SEHNR and FQNEAQ (reference sequence). The CDR3 loop spans 15 amino acids. Written as DNA, the CDR3 is TGTGCCAGCAGCTTATGGGACAGAAGAAACAATGAGCAGTTCTTC. It codes for CASSLWDRRNNEQFF.

V and J are TRBV15 and TRBJ1-5, with 11 bases identical to TRBD1. With V trimmed by 1 base and J by 2 bases, 19 bases remained unmatched. Germline V gives CDR1 LNHNV, CDR2 YYDKDF (reference sequence). The CDR3 is 22 amino acids. The CDR3 DNA follows: TGTGCCACCAGCAGAGGTCGTCTAGGTGGACAGGGGGCCTCTCTTGGCAATCAGCCCCAGCATTTT. As protein: CATSRGRLGGQGASLGNQPQHF.

The table lists this clone with a few counts. This rearrangement joins TRBV30 to TRBJ1-4, with unresolved D. Germline CDR1 GTSNPN, CDR2 SVGIG (reference sequence). Deletions cut 2 bases from V and 17 bases from J, with 27 bases between. The CDR3 is made up of 15 amino acids. The CDR3 is CAWSYSSILKHPIFF. Here the CDR3 DNA reads TGTGCCTGGAGTTATTCTAGTATCCTGAAACACCCCATTTTTTTT.

The rearrangement joins TRBV5-1 to TRBJ1-6, with no clear D. CDR3 length equals 14 residues. Germline V lookup: CDR1 SGHRS, CDR2 YFSETQ. With 0 bases removed from V and 7 bases from J, the gap between germline ends came to 8 bases. As DNA, the CDR3 is TGCGCCAGCAGCTTGGCTTCAGGAAATTCACCCCTCCACTTT. Protein sequence: CASSLASGNSPLHF.

This clone was observed many times. Other DNA sequences in this specimen translate into the identical CDR3. The chain recombines TRBV7-3 with TRBJ2-5; 8 nucleotides match TRBD1. The CDR3 spans 13 residues. Trimming took 5 bases from V and 4 from J; bases not matched to a gene: 3. CDR1 and CDR2 (germline): SGHTA, FQGTGA. As DNA, the CDR3 is TGTGCCAGCAGCCCTGGACAGGGAGAGACCCAGTACTTC. Protein sequence: CASSPGQGETQYF.

The chain employs TRBV6-1 and TRBJ2-7; 8 bases fit TRBD2. This CDR3 comprises 16 residues. Germline values: CDR1 MNHNS, CDR2 SASEGT. V lost 4 bases, J lost 2 bases, and 10 bases stayed unmatched. CDR3 DNA sequence: TGTGCCAGCAGTGGGTCACTAGCGGAGGGGGCCTACGAGCAGTACTTC. It is translated as CASSGSLAEGAYEQYF.

In this sample, this clone turned up a few times. The chain uses TRBV2 and TRBJ2-2, with D possibly matching TRBD2 (5 bases). CDR3 length equals 15 residues. Germline CDR1 and CDR2: SNHLY and FYNNEI. The ends were cut back, 6 bases at V and 0 bases at J, with 11 bases in the middle. CDR3 nucleotides: TGTGCCAGCAGCGAGACGGAGGCGAACACCGGGGAGCTGTTTTTT. This codes for CASSETEANTGELFF.

This clone appeared a single time. The rearrangement links TRBV19 to TRBJ2-5; TRBD1 matches at 10 bases. CDR1 is LNHDA, CDR2 SQIVND, per germline (reference sequence). CDR3 length: 15 residues. The V segment lost 5 bases and the J segment 5 bases; nucleotides outside the gene matches: 8. The CDR3 loop is CASSSRTGGEETQYF. Written as DNA, the CDR3 is TGTGCCAGTAGTTCACGGACAGGGGGTGAGGAGACCCAGTACTTC.

The V and J genes are TRBV6-1 and TRBJ2-3, with TRBD2 identical over 10 bases. The CDR3 extends over 16 amino acids. Trimming took 2 bases from V and 1 from J; bases not matched to a gene: 3. In germline, CDR1 is MNHNS, CDR2 SASEGT. CDR3 nucleotide sequence: TGTGCCAGCAGTGAAACCCTAGCGGGAGGCACAGATACGCAGTATTTT. Its translation: CASSETLAGGTDTQYF.

The chain is built from TRBV11-2 and TRBJ2-5; 8 nucleotides align to TRBD2. V trimming: 1 base; J trimming: 0 bases; junction bases outside the gene matches: 4. Germline V gives CDR1 SGHAT, CDR2 FQNNGV. The CDR3 spans 16 residues. This chain's CDR3 is CASSLGTSQDQETQYF. The CDR3 DNA follows: TGTGCCAGCAGCTTAGGGACTAGCCAAGACCAAGAGACCCAGTACTTC.